These 24 T cell receptor beta chains were sequenced from one sample in a study of blood T cell repertoires in COVID-19. The data were produced by immunoSEQ multiplex PCR, yet TCRdb's version contains in-frame clones alone and is incomplete. The sample has roughly 41,000 clones, 85% seen once; the top ten hold about 4.9%. Sequenced material: peripheral blood. The receptors originated from a man aged 50-59 years with active COVID-19.

This clone appeared a few times. This chain joins TRBV19 and TRBJ1-1; D is perhaps TRBD1 (5 bases). Trimming pared 5 bases from V and 0 bases from J, leaving 13 bases between. The germline CDR1 and CDR2 sequences are LNHDA and SQIVND (reference sequence). CDR3 length: 15 residues. CDR3 bases: TGTGCCAGTAGTGGCGGGGCTTCCATGAACACTGAAGCTTTCTTT. Protein product: CASSGGASMNTEAFF.

This clone showed up just once. This chain joins TRBV19 and TRBJ2-7, with TRBD1 matching over 7 bases. This CDR3 is 14 amino acids long. With 5 bases clipped from V and 4 bases from J, the junction kept 8 bases outside the gene matches. The germline V gene has CDR1 LNHDA and CDR2 SQIVND (reference sequence). The CDR3 reads CASSDRVGLYEQYF. The DNA of the CDR3 is TGTGCCAGTAGTGACAGGGTCGGTCTTTACGAGCAGTACTTC.

The rearrangement uses TRBV5-4 and TRBJ2-3; a possible D gene is TRBD1 (7 bases). Looked up from germline, CDR1 is SGHNT and CDR2 is YYREEE (reference sequence). CDR3 length equals 16 residues. Trimming pared 4 bases from V and 3 bases from J, leaving 18 bases between. This CDR3 is CASSLGRRGPTDTQYF. In DNA form, the CDR3 reads TGTGCCAGCAGCCTTGGTCGGAGGGGGCCGACAGATACGCAGTATTTT.

The J gene is TRBJ2-3, the V gene TRBV4-3; possible D gene TRBD1, 6 bases. The V end was cut by 4 bases, the J end by 2 bases, with 16 bases between. The CDR3 spans 16 residues. CDR1 is LGHNA, CDR2 YSLEER, per germline. DNA for the CDR3: TGCGCCAGCAGCCTCCAGGGGTCCCTGGTCACAGATACGCAGTATTTT. It codes for CASSLQGSLVTDTQYF.

This clone was recorded a few times. This chain connects TRBV18 to TRBJ1-1; D gene unclear. The V end was cut by 6 bases, the J end by 1 base, with 9 bases between. The V gene's germline CDR1 is KGHSH and CDR2 LQKENI. CDR3 size: 13 residues. The CDR3, as DNA: TGTGCCAGCTCCGAGGGAGGGAACACTGAAGCTTTCTTT. As protein: CASSEGGNTEAFF.

V usage is TRBV19 and J usage is TRBJ2-5, with TRBD1 identical over 7 bases. Trimming cost V 3 bases and J 4 bases; bases outside gene matches: 2. Germline CDR1 reads LNHDA; CDR2 reads SQIVND (reference sequence). This CDR3 comprises 13 residues. CDR3 loop: CASSIRQGETQYF. The CDR3 DNA reads TGTGCCAGTAGTATCCGACAGGGAGAGACCCAGTACTTC.

The chain is built from TRBV12-5 and TRBJ1-5; D uncertain. The CDR3 contains 16 residues. Germline assignment: CDR1 LGHNT and CDR2 FRNRAP. V lost 4 bases and J 0 bases, leaving 13 bases between the germline ends. The CDR3 sequence is CASGSLLGGSNQPQHF. In nucleotides, the CDR3 is TGTGCTAGTGGTTCCCTTTTAGGCGGTAGCAATCAGCCCCAGCATTTT.

The CDR3 here is CASRTSVVNEQFF. DNA of the CDR3: TGCGCCAGCAGGACTAGCGTGGTCAATGAGCAGTTCTTC. The V call is TRBV5-1, the J call TRBJ2-1; 8 bases match TRBD2. Germline V CDR1 and CDR2: SGHRS, YFSETQ. V was pared by 5 bases and J by 6 bases, with 4 bases of the junction left unmatched. The CDR3 is 13 residues long.

V is TRBV7-2 and J is TRBJ2-7, with 7 bases identical to TRBD1. The CDR3 totals 17 residues. Trimming removed 3 bases from V and 6 bases from J; junction bases left unmatched: 17. Germline CDR1 is SGHTA and CDR2 is FQGNSA. This CDR3 reads CASSLLSGSRGIGEQYF. In DNA form, the CDR3 reads TGTGCCAGCAGCTTGCTCTCGGGGTCCAGGGGGATTGGCGAGCAGTACTTC.

V is TRBV7-9 and J is TRBJ1-2, with TRBD1 matching 9 bases. The length of the CDR3 is 14 residues. Germline V CDR1 and CDR2: SEHNR, FQNEAQ (reference sequence). With 5 bases clipped from V and 2 bases from J, the junction kept 3 bases outside the gene matches. The CDR3 bases are TGTGCCAGCAGCGACGGACAGGGGAACTATGGCTACACCTTC. Translated: CASSDGQGNYGYTF.

The rearrangement joins TRBV10-1 to TRBJ2-5, with 10 nucleotides matching TRBD1. Germline V gene lookup returns CDR1 WNHNN and CDR2 SYGVQD (reference sequence). The CDR3 is 14 amino acids. Losses at the gene ends were 6 bases for V and 4 bases for J; bases not matched to a gene: 5. The CDR3 DNA reads TGCGCCAGCAGCCGGGGACAGGGGCCAGAGACCCAGTACTTC. Translated, it gives CASSRGQGPETQYF.

The chain links TRBV28 to TRBJ1-1; D not resolved. The germline gives CDR1 MDHEN, CDR2 SYDVKM. The CDR3 runs to 14 residues. Deletions cut 1 base from V and 0 bases from J, with 6 bases between. CDR3 in amino acids: CASSLYLVNTEAFF. DNA of the CDR3: TGTGCCAGCAGTTTATACTTGGTGAACACTGAAGCTTTCTTT. The full variable domain, its missing parts supplied by reference TRBV28 and TRBJ1-1, is DVKVTQSSRYLVKRTGEKVFLECVQDMDHENMFWYRQDPGLGLRLIYFSYDVKMKEKGDIPEGYSVSREKKERFSLILESASTNQTSMYLCASSLYLVNTEAFFGQGTRLTVV.

This clone turned up a few times. CDR3 amino acids: CASSLGQGAPSSYEQYF. CDR3 DNA sequence: TGTGCCAGCAGCTTGGGCCAGGGGGCCCCCAGCTCCTACGAGCAGTACTTC. The J gene is TRBJ2-7, the V gene TRBV5-4, with 8 bases that match TRBD1. The length of the CDR3 is 17 residues. Per germline, CDR1 SGHNT and CDR2 YYREEE (reference sequence). Trimming took 0 bases from V and 0 from J; bases not matched to a gene: 8.

This clone was observed a single time. The genes are TRBV5-6 and TRBJ2-7, with a weak D call TRBD1 (8 bases). Trimming left V 4 bases short and J 4 bases short, with 18 bases between. Per germline, CDR1 SGHDT and CDR2 YYEEEE. The CDR3 runs 15 residues. The CDR3 spells CASSRRTGRGYEQYF. As DNA, the CDR3 is TGTGCCAGCAGCCGACGGACAGGGCGGGGGTACGAGCAGTACTTC.

The CDR3 region has the DNA TGCAGTGCTAGTCTGCGAAGCTATGGCTACACCTTC. Protein product: CSASLRSYGYTF. V usage is TRBV20-1 and J usage is TRBJ1-2; D is uncertain. Germline V gene data show CDR1 as DFQATT and CDR2 as SNEGSKA (reference sequence). V gave up 3 bases and J gave up 4 bases, with 9 bases separating them. The CDR3 has 12 residues.

The chain couples TRBV5-1 to TRBJ1-2, with TRBD1 identical over 7 bases. The length of the CDR3 is 13 residues. CDR1 and CDR2 from the germline V gene are SGHRS and YFSETQ. J gave up 7 bases and V 1 base, and 4 bases lay outside the gene matches. CDR3 amino acids: CASSLRSGGGYTF. In DNA, the CDR3 is TGCGCCAGCAGCTTGAGGTCAGGGGGTGGCTACACCTTC. The full variable domain, completed using reference TRBV5-1 and TRBJ1-2, is KAGVTQTPRYLIKTRGQQVTLSCSPISGHRSVSWYQQTPGQGLQFLFEYFSETQRNKGNFPGRFSGRQFSNSRSEMNVSTLELGDSALYLCASSLRSGGGYTFGSGTRLTVV.

The gene calls are TRBV7-9 and TRBJ2-1, with D unresolved. Germline values: CDR1 SEHNR, CDR2 FQNEAQ (reference sequence). V was clipped by 1 base and J by 7 bases, with 5 bases between them. This CDR3 contains 12 residues. Written as DNA, the CDR3 is TGTGCCAGCAGCTTAGTCAGTAATGAGCAGTTCTTC. Translation: CASSLVSNEQFF.

The chain recombines TRBV19 with TRBJ2-3, with D possibly TRBD2 on 7 matching bases. Germline-derived CDR1 and CDR2 are LNHDA and SQIVND (reference sequence). The V end was cut by 8 bases, the J end by 14 bases, with 26 bases between. The CDR3 spans 14 residues. The CDR3 reads CASQVGGAVSLLYF. Here the CDR3 DNA reads TGTGCCAGTCAGGTGGGGGGGGCCGTTTCGCTTCTGTATTTT.

This chain joins TRBV10-3 and TRBJ2-1; TRBD2 agrees at 7 bases. Germline-derived CDR1 and CDR2 are ENHRY and SYGVKD. This CDR3 contains 13 residues. Trimming removed 11 bases from V and 4 bases from J; junction bases left unmatched: 8. Here the CDR3 reads CALRAGEYNEQFF. Here the CDR3 DNA reads TGTGCCCTCCGCGCGGGGGAATACAATGAGCAGTTCTTC.

The chain employs TRBV7-8 and TRBJ2-4, with TRBD1 matching over 8 bases. The CDR3 sequence is 14 residues long. The J segment lost 7 bases and the V segment lost 2 bases, leaving 4 bases of the junction unmatched. Germline V gene lookup returns CDR1 SGHVS and CDR2 FQNEAQ. The CDR3 spells CASSLSGGVNIQYF. In DNA form, the CDR3 reads TGTGCCAGCAGCTTATCAGGGGGCGTGAACATTCAGTACTTC.

V and J are TRBV12-3 or TRBV12-4 and TRBJ1-2, with 8 bases matching TRBD1. This CDR3 region has 13 residues. Trimming at V came to 6 bases and at J to 4 bases, leaving 4 bases not matched to a gene. The CDR3 spells CASSSGQVYGYTF. Written as DNA, the CDR3 is TGTGCCAGCAGCTCGGGACAGGTCTATGGCTACACCTTC.

The J gene is TRBJ2-7, the V gene TRBV9; perhaps TRBD1 as D (5 bases). V was trimmed by 4 bases and J by 6 bases, leaving 17 bases between them. CDR1 and CDR2 from the germline V gene are SGDLS and YYNGEE. CDR3 length equals 14 residues. The CDR3 DNA reads TGTGCCAGCAGCCTCCCGGCAGGGCAGGGCGAGCAGTACTTC. Encoded protein: CASSLPAGQGEQYF.

V gene TRBV19 combines with J gene TRBJ1-3; D perhaps matches TRBD1 (6 bases). This CDR3 comprises 17 residues. V was shortened by 5 bases and J by 0 bases, with 17 bases between the two germline ends. The V gene's germline CDR1 is LNHDA and CDR2 SQIVND (reference sequence). DNA for the CDR3: TGTGCCAGTAGTTCCGGGACATCTCGATTCTCTGGAAACACCATATATTTT. Translation: CASSSGTSRFSGNTIYF. Full variable domain (missing parts from reference TRBV19 and TRBJ1-3): DGGITQSPKYLFRKEGQNVTLSCEQNLNHDAMYWYRQDPGQGLRLIYYSQIVNDFQKGDIAEGYSVSREKKESFPLTVTSAQKNPTAFYLCASSSGTSRFSGNTIYFGEGSWLTVV.

The rearrangement uses TRBV3-1 (or the pseudogene TRBV3-2) and TRBJ2-7; 7 nucleotides match TRBD1. The junction had 16 bases not matched to a gene; V was cut back by 5 bases and J by 3 bases. Germline V gene lookup returns CDR1 LGHDT and CDR2 YNNKEL (reference sequence). The CDR3 runs 17 residues. The CDR3 loop is CASSFLRQGIWNYEQYF. CDR3 bases: TGTGCCAGCAGCTTCCTTCGACAGGGTATATGGAACTACGAGCAGTACTTC.